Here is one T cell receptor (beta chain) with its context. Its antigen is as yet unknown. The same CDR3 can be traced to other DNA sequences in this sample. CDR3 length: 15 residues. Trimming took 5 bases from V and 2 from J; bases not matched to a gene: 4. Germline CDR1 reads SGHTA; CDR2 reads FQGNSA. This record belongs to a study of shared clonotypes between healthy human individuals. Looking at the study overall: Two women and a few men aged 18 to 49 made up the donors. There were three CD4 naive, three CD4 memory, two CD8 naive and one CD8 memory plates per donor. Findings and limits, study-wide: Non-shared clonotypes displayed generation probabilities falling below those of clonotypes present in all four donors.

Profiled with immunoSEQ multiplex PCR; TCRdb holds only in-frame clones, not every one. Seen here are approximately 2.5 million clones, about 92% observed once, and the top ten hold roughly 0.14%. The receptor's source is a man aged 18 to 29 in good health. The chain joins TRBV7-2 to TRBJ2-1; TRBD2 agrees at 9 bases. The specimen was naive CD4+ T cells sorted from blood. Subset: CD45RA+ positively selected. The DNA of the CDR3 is TGTGCCAGCAGCCTCGCTAGCGGGACCTACAATGAGCAGTTCTTC. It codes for CASSLASGTYNEQFF. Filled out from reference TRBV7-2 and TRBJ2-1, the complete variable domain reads GAGVSQSPSNKVTEKGKDVELRCDPISGHTALYWYRQSLGQGLEFLIYFQGNSAPDKSGLPSDRFSAERTGGSVSTLTIQRTQQEDSAVYLCASSLASGTYNEQFFGPGTRLTVL.